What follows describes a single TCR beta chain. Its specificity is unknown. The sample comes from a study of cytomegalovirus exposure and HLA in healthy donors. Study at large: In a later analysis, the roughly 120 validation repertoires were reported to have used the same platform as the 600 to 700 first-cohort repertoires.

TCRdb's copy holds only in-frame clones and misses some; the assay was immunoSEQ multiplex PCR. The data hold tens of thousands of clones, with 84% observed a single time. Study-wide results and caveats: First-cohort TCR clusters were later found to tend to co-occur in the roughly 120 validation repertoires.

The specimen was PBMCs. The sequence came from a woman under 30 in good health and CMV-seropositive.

The CDR3 loop is CASSLAAGNQPQHF. DNA for the CDR3: TGCGCCAGCAGCTTGGCGGCAGGGAATCAGCCCCAGCATTTT. The gene calls are TRBV5-1 and TRBJ1-5; the D gene is possibly TRBD1 (5 bases). V lost 0 bases and J lost 4, with 8 bases in between. CDR1 SGHRS and CDR2 YFSETQ come from the germline V gene. The CDR3 extends over 14 amino acids.